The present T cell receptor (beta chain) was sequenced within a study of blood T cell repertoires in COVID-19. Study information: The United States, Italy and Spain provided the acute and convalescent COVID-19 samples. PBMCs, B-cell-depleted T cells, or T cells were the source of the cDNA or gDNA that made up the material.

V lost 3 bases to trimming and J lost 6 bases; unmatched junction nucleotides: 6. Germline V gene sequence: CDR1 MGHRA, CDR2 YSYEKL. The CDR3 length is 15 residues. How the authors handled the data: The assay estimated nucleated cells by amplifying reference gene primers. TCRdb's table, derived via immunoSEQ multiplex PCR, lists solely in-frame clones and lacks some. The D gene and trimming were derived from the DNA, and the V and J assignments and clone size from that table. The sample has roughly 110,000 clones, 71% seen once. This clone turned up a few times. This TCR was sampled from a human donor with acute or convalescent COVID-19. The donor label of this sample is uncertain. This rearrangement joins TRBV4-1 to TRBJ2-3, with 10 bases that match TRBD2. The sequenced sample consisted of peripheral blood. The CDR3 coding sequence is TGCGCCAGCAGCCAGCGACTAGCGGGCGGGGATACGCAGTATTTT. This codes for CASSQRLAGGDTQYF.